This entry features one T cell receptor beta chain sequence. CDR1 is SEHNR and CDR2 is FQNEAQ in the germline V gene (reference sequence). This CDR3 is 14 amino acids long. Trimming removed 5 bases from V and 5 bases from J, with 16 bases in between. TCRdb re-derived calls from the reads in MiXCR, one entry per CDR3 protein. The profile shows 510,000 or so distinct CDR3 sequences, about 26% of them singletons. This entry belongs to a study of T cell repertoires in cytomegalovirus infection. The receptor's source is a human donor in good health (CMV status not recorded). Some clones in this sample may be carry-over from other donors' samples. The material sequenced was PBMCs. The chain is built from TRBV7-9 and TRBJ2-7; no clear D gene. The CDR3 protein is CASSQSLPPHEQYF. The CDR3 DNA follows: TGTGCCAGCAGCCAGAGCCTGCCCCCTCACGAGCAGTACTTC.